These 12 T cell receptor beta chains share one sample of origin, sequenced in a study of blood T cell repertoires in COVID-19. TCRdb's copy holds only in-frame clones and misses some; the assay was immunoSEQ multiplex PCR. The sample has some 200,000 clones; roughly four fifths are singletons. The specimen sequenced was peripheral blood. All receptors derive from a woman aged 55-69 years with acute or convalescent COVID-19.

A note on this clone: One junction end disagrees with the germline gene, perhaps due to a read error. V usage is TRBV28 and J usage is TRBJ2-5; 14 nucleotides align to TRBD2. The CDR3 has 15 residues. From germline, CDR1 is MDHEN and CDR2 SYDVKM. The CDR3 DNA is TGTGCCAGCAGTTTCCCGCTCGGGACTAGCGGGGGCTTTGACTTC. Amino acid sequence: CASSFPLGTSGGFDF.

This chain links TRBV19 with TRBJ1-1, with D possibly TRBD1 on 6 matching bases. The germline V and J ends were trimmed by 3 bases and 3 bases, with 11 bases remaining between them. CDR1 and CDR2 (germline): LNHDA, SQIVND (reference sequence). This CDR3 is 14 amino acids long. As DNA, the CDR3 is TGTGCCAGTAGTATGGGGGGGGCTCACACTGAAGCTTTCTTT. Its translation is CASSMGGAHTEAFF.

As concerns this clone: The sample holds other DNA sequences that translate to the same CDR3. This sequence joins TRBV11-2 and TRBJ2-7; 7 positions match TRBD2. In germline, CDR1 is SGHAT, CDR2 FQNNGV. There are 14 residues in the CDR3. V lost 4 bases, J lost 1 base, and 4 bases stayed unmatched. The CDR3 sequence: CASSSVGGSYEQYF. The CDR3 nucleotides read TGTGCCAGCAGCTCAGTCGGGGGGTCCTACGAGCAGTACTTC.

The chain couples TRBV3-1 (or the pseudogene TRBV3-2) to TRBJ2-7; D may be TRBD2 (5 bases). CDR1 is LGHDT, CDR2 YNNKEL, per germline (reference sequence). The CDR3 has 14 residues. Trimming pared 1 base from V and 3 bases from J, leaving 10 bases between. CDR3 residues: CASSQGSGGYEQYF. The CDR3 DNA reads as TGTGCCAGCAGCCAAGGAAGCGGCGGCTACGAGCAGTACTTC.

The CDR3 sequence: CASSLNRRPSDGYTF. The DNA of the CDR3 is TGTGCCAGCAGCTTAAATCGACGGCCAAGCGATGGCTACACCTTC. This rearrangement joins TRBV13 to TRBJ1-2; no reliable D call. Germline loops: CDR1 PRHDT, CDR2 FYEKMQ (reference sequence). The CDR3 consists of 15 residues. Trimming stripped 2 bases from V and 6 bases from J, with 16 bases between.

V is TRBV6-2 or TRBV6-3 and J is TRBJ2-3; 11 bases fit TRBD2. Germline V gene data show CDR1 as MNHEY and CDR2 as SVGEGT. CDR3 size: 17 residues. The V gene end was trimmed by 5 bases and the J gene end by 2 bases; junction bases not matched to a gene: 9. The chain's CDR3 is CASSAHKLAGVTDTQYF. The CDR3, as DNA: TGTGCCAGCAGTGCCCATAAACTAGCGGGGGTCACAGATACGCAGTATTTT.

CDR3 residues: CASSEAAGNYGYTF. CDR3 nucleotide sequence: TGTGCCAGCAGCGAAGCGGCAGGAAACTATGGCTACACCTTC. V gene TRBV9 combines with J gene TRBJ1-2; no definite D call. V gave up 3 bases and J gave up 2 bases, with 11 bases separating them. Germline V gene sequence: CDR1 SGDLS, CDR2 YYNGEE. CDR3 length: 14 amino acids. The whole variable domain, remainder taken from reference TRBV9 and TRBJ1-2, is DSGVTQTPKHLITATGQRVTLRCSPRSGDLSVYWYQQSLDQGLQFLIQYYNGEERAKGNILERFSAQQFPDLHSELNLSSLELGDSALYFCASSEAAGNYGYTFGSGTRLTVV.

The gene calls are TRBV9 and TRBJ2-1; D might be TRBD1 (6 bases). The CDR3 consists of 15 residues. The germline gives CDR1 SGDLS, CDR2 YYNGEE. V was clipped by 0 bases and J by 5 bases, with 12 bases between them. Here the CDR3 reads CASSVVGAANNEQFF. The CDR3 region has the DNA TGTGCCAGCAGCGTAGTGGGGGCAGCCAACAATGAGCAGTTCTTC.

The V and J genes are TRBV5-6 and TRBJ1-6; D not certain. Germline-derived CDR1 and CDR2 are SGHDT and YYEEEE. The V and J ends lost 4 bases and 9 bases respectively, with 14 bases between them. The CDR3 runs to 14 residues. The CDR3 bases are TGTGCCAGCAGCCCGGGTCTAGCAGTTTCACCCCTCCACTTT. This codes for CASSPGLAVSPLHF.

The rearrangement joins TRBV30 to TRBJ1-2, with 9 bases fitting TRBD1. This CDR3 is 15 amino acids long. With V trimmed by 7 bases and J by 4 bases, 13 bases remained unmatched. Germline CDR1 GTSNPN, CDR2 SVGIG (reference sequence). CDR3 residues: CAFALTGQGPYGYTF. DNA for the CDR3: TGTGCCTTCGCACTCACGGGACAGGGCCCCTATGGCTACACCTTC.

This chain uses TRBV5-1 with TRBJ2-7; TRBD1 matches at 7 bases. Germline V gene lookup returns CDR1 SGHRS and CDR2 YFSETQ. After removal of 2 bases from V and 2 bases from J, the junction contained 4 bases not matched to a gene. This CDR3 comprises 14 residues. CDR3 in DNA: TGCGCCAGCAGCTTAACAGGGGCGCCCTACGAGCAGTACTTC. Its translation is CASSLTGAPYEQYF.

This clone was seen more than once but under ten times. The chain combines TRBV12-3 or TRBV12-4 with TRBJ2-1; no reliable D call. This CDR3 is built from 12 residues. Trimming cost V 6 bases and J 8 bases, with 11 bases left between them. The CDR3 nucleotides read TGTGCCAGCAGGCCTACTCGCCATGAGCAGTTCTTC. Residues: CASRPTRHEQFF.